Listed below are T cell receptor beta chains from one sample, sequenced in a study of blood T cells in healthy people across ages. TCRdb fed the 5' RACE reads into MiXCR, producing one record per CDR3 protein. The sample lists 380,000 or so distinct CDR3 sequences, 45% to 65% occurring once. Input material: blood. The receptors originated from a man aged 60-69 years in good health. The CDR3 runs from the conserved cysteine through the conserved F or W. The D gene is left open where the match is weak. Size values are once, few and many counts, or a class for expanded clones, and some rows have none.

few	TRBV7-2	TRBJ1-2	TRBD1	TGTGCCAGCAGCTTTGGGGGTGTAGGGGCAGGGGGTTTTGGCTACACCTTC	CASSFGGVGAGGFGYTF
NA	TRBV27	TRBJ1-5	TRBD1	TGTGCCAGCAGTACACAGGGGCGACAGCCCCAGCATTTT	CASSTQGRQPQHF
once	TRBV6-1	TRBJ2-7	NA	TGTGCCAGCCAGGGAGAGTACGAGCAGTACTTC	CASQGEYEQYF
NA	TRBV3-1	TRBJ1-1	NA	TGTGCCAGCAGCCAATGGGGGTCTGAAGCTTTCTTT	CASSQWGSEAFF
NA	TRBV20-1	TRBJ1-1	NA	TGCAGTGCTAGGTCCTCATTGAACACTGAAGCTTTCTTT	CSARSSLNTEAFF
NA	TRBV20-1	TRBJ2-7	NA	TGCAGTGCTAGGGGGGACGGGCCCTACGAGCAGTACTTC	CSARGDGPYEQYF
few	TRBV5-5	TRBJ2-4	NA	TGTGCCAGCAGCTCCCCACTAGCCAAAAACATTCAGTACTTC	CASSSPLAKNIQYF
few	TRBV12-3/TRBV12-4	TRBJ2-7	NA	TGTGCCAGCAGTGAGACAGGCACCTACGAGCAGTACTTC	CASSETGTYEQYF
NA	TRBV20-1	TRBJ2-3	NA	TGCAGTGCTAGGAGGTCAGCAACTAGCACAGATACGCAGTATTTT	CSARRSATSTDTQYF
NA	TRBV2	TRBJ2-4	NA	TGTGCCAGCAGTGAAACGAACCTCAAAAACATTCAGTACTTC	CASSETNLKNIQYF
few	TRBV20-1	TRBJ2-3	NA	TGCAGTGCTAGATCAGATTCTAGCACAGATACGCAGTATTTT	CSARSDSSTDTQYF
many	TRBV28	TRBJ2-5	TRBD2	TGTGCCAGCAGTACGCGGACTAGAGGGCGTAGGGAGACCCAGTACTTC	CASSTRTRGRRETQYF
once	TRBV5-1	TRBJ1-1	NA	TGCGCCAGCAGCTTGGCGGGAGACAGATCAGAAGCTTTCTTT	CASSLAGDRSEAFF
NA	TRBV3-1	TRBJ2-7	NA	TGTGCCAGCAGTCAGCCGGGACTCCCAACCTACGAGCAGTACTTC	CASSQPGLPTYEQYF
many	TRBV6-4	TRBJ2-6	NA	TGTGCCAGCAGTGAGGGCATGAGCTCTGGGGCCAACGTCCTGACTTTC	CASSEGMSSGANVLTF
NA	TRBV20-1	TRBJ2-7	NA	TGCAGTGCTAGAGATCGGAGAAGGGCCTCCTACGAGCAGTACTTC	CSARDRRRASYEQYF
NA	TRBV6-5	TRBJ2-5	TRBD1	TGTGCCAGCAGTAACCTCCCCGGGACAGGGTTGGAGACCCAGTACTTC	CASSNLPGTGLETQYF
NA	TRBV11-2	TRBJ2-5	NA	TGTGCCAGCAGCTTAGGGGACCGTCGTGAGAGGACCCAGTACTTC	CASSLGDRRERTQYF
NA	TRBV3-1	TRBJ2-1	NA	TGTGCCAGCAGCCGGACTCCTCAGGTCGGAAGTGAGCAGTTCTTC	CASSRTPQVGSEQFF
NA	TRBV3-1	TRBJ2-1	TRBD2	TGTGCCAGCAGCCAAGCCCTAGCGGGGGCTCCCAATGAGCAGTTCTTC	CASSQALAGAPNEQFF
NA	TRBV2	TRBJ2-7	NA	TGTGCCAGCACCCGCACCCTAGAAGTCCACGAGCAGTACTTC	CASTRTLEVHEQYF
NA	TRBV11-2	TRBJ1-1	TRBD1	TGTGCCAGCAGCACTTCTCGGACAGGGGGCAACACTGAAGCTTTCTTT	CASSTSRTGGNTEAFF
NA	TRBV5-6	TRBJ1-4	TRBD1	TGTGCCAGCAGCATGGGACAGGGTCGGGAAAAACTGTTTTTT	CASSMGQGREKLFF
NA	TRBV20-1	TRBJ2-1	TRBD2	TGCAGTGCTAGAGGTGGGGGGGAGACCGCCTCCTACAATGAGCAGTTCTTC	CSARGGGETASYNEQFF
NA	TRBV7-2	TRBJ2-5	TRBD2	TGTGCCGGCAGCCCTAACCCGGGACTAGCAGGGGAGACCCAGGACTTC	CAGSPNPGLAGETQDF
NA	TRBV28	TRBJ2-6	NA	TGTGCCAGCAGTATTATCTCTGGGGCCAACGTCCTGACTTTC	CASSIISGANVLTF
many	TRBV29-1	TRBJ2-1	NA	TGCAGCGTTGAAGACGGAGTGGGTGAGCAGTTCTTC	CSVEDGVGEQFF
many	TRBV20-1	TRBJ2-3	TRBD2	TGCAGTGCCCCCGGGACTAGCGGGTTCACAGATACGCAGTATTTT	CSAPGTSGFTDTQYF
NA	TRBV20-1	TRBJ2-3	TRBD1	TGCAGTGCTGGCCGGACAGGGGGCACAGATACGCAGTATTTT	CSAGRTGGTDTQYF
NA	TRBV27	TRBJ1-5	NA	TGTGCCAGCAGTTTCGGCGGGCAGAATCAGCCCCAGCATTTT	CASSFGGQNQPQHF
few	TRBV30	TRBJ2-3	NA	TGTGCCTGGACCAAACGGGAGCGGGATACGCAGTATTTT	CAWTKRERDTQYF
NA	TRBV30	TRBJ2-2	NA	TGTGCCTGGACCCCGGGGCCTTTCACCGGGGAGCTGTTTTTT	CAWTPGPFTGELFF
few	TRBV7-2	TRBJ2-5	TRBD2	TGTGCCAGCAGCCTAGCGGGAGTACGCGAGACCCAGTACTTC	CASSLAGVRETQYF
few	TRBV20-1	TRBJ2-7	NA	TGCAGTGCTACCCATTTCGACTACGAGCAGTACTTC	CSATHFDYEQYF
few	TRBV12-3/TRBV12-4	TRBJ2-7	NA	TGTGCCAGCAGCCGACTGAGCGAGCAGTACTTC	CASSRLSEQYF
NA	TRBV29-1	TRBJ2-7	TRBD2	TGCAGCGTTGGTGGTCTAGCGGGAGGGAGCGAGCAGTACTTC	CSVGGLAGGSEQYF
NA	TRBV12-3/TRBV12-4	TRBJ2-7	NA	TGTGCCAGCAGCCCATCAGGGGTCCCCACCTACGAGCAGTACTTC	CASSPSGVPTYEQYF
many	TRBV6-2/TRBV6-3	TRBJ1-2	TRBD1	TGTGCCAGCACCCGGGACAGCCATGGCTACACCTTC	CASTRDSHGYTF
many	TRBV4-2	TRBJ1-1	NA	TGTGCCAGCAGCCAACCGGTTTCTGACAGACGAAAGACTGAAGCTTTCTTT	CASSQPVSDRRKTEAFF
NA	TRBV28	TRBJ2-7	TRBD1	TGTGCCAGCAGTTTAGGGGACGGGACAGGGTCCTACGAGCAGTACTTC	CASSLGDGTGSYEQYF
few	TRBV4-3	TRBJ2-4	TRBD2	TGCGCCAGCAGCACTCGGACTAGCGGGAGAAACATTCAGTACTTC	CASSTRTSGRNIQYF
NA	TRBV7-8	TRBJ2-7	TRBD1	TGTGCCGGCAGTCAAGGACAGGCCTACGAGCAGTACTTC	CAGSQGQAYEQYF
NA	TRBV29-1	TRBJ1-1	TRBD1	TGCAGCGTGGGCCGTGGCAGGGGGCTCACTGAAGCTTTCTTT	CSVGRGRGLTEAFF
NA	TRBV2	TRBJ2-3	TRBD2	TGTGCCAGCAGTGAACGGACTAGTGCTAGCGATACGCAGTATTTT	CASSERTSASDTQYF
NA	TRBV6-1	TRBJ2-6	NA	TGTGCCAGCAGTGAAGCCGAAAGCTCTGGGGCCAACGTCCTGACTTTC	CASSEAESSGANVLTF
NA	TRBV18	TRBJ2-3	TRBD2	TGTGCCAGCTCACCCCTGGGGACTAGCGCCACAGGTACGCAGTATTTT	CASSPLGTSATGTQYF